This record covers a single T cell receptor (beta chain). The antigen this receptor binds is unknown. No base-level quality is on record; no much larger clone is a single base apart. The data were obtained in a study of cytomegalovirus exposure and HLA in healthy donors (dated by TCRdb to 2015 to 2018). Describing the broader study: An earlier analysis of some 600 of the donors reported under 300 Gb of sequence data and around 110 million unique TCR beta sequences obtained from about 180 million T cells. Donor age, sex, ethnicity and CMV serostatus were collected together with the repertoire data. Among 350 to 400 genotyped donors of the cohort, an average of 235,054 unique TCR beta nucleotide sequences were sequenced per donor, around 20% of them non-productive. The study aimed to test whether signatures of past pathogen exposure could be identified by cataloging public T cell receptors. Among the roughly 400 genotyped donors, roughly 80% belonged to the genetic ancestry cluster associated with self-reported Caucasian donors. Besides the first cohort of roughly 700 subjects, a separate validation cohort made up of 95 to 150 different subjects was used. Class I and class II HLA loci were covered by the typing at four-digit resolution. In a later analysis, previously published TCR beta repertoires from some 640 donors were re-analyzed and high-resolution HLA genotyping was added so that TCR occurrence patterns could be studied. Typing coverage varied by locus: about 629-640 donors for A, B, C, DRB1 and DQB1; 522 for DQA1; about 570 for DPA1; about 450 for DPB1. Roughly 300 gigabases of sequencing data and 70 million to 100 million unique TCR sequences made up an early release that covered approximately 700 HLA-typed donors. Roughly five DR-DQ haplotypes were handled as single units for association and clustering because linkage in the cohort was strong. In a later genetic analysis, genome-wide SNP genotypes for about three fifths of the roughly 670 donors were used, and that subset was treated as a discovery cohort. The study used immunosequencing to profile the T cell repertoires of approximately 650 subjects and linked those repertoires to cytomegalovirus serostatus. To predict cytomegalovirus infection status, the study brought together high-throughput TCR immunosequencing, statistical association of individual TCRs with disease status, and machine learning. An earlier analysis of about 620 of the donors applied high-throughput TCR beta sequencing to assess whether each TCR beta V gene segment acted as functional or pseudogenic. Every discovery cohort repertoire had been produced on one sequencing platform. Rather than drawing on any new phenotypic data, the later analysis identified candidate immune exposures from TCR beta sequences and the way those sequences occurred across donors. The paper as a whole reports these results and caveats: Correlated functional status among segregating V segments might reflect linkage disequilibrium, but an unknown experimental factor could not be ruled out. HLA typing was unavailable for some donors at each locus, so association tests used only the typed subset. In vitro tests confirmed that a few of the cytomegalovirus-associated TCR beta chains recognize cytomegalovirus antigens. Most CMV-associated TCR beta chains appeared to be HLA-restricted in a later analysis, and the HLA associations seemed to be driven largely by CMV exposure. A cluster of highly shared sequence variants was judged likely to be a technical artifact of the sequencing pipeline. The study listed 150 to 200 TCR beta chains as associated with cytomegalovirus. Specific HLA alleles were associated with 16,951 TCR beta sequences at a false discovery rate of 0.05 in a later analysis. Most TCR sequences were observed very rarely across donors, whereas some public TCRs were present in many individuals. A further reported finding was that TCR beta sequences accurately predicted the HLA-A and HLA-B alleles for most subjects in the first cohort. A later genetic analysis reported fewer N-insertions in productive TCRs among donors in an Asian-associated ancestry cluster than the roughly 620-donor mean. Several of the top co-occurrence clusters appeared to be linked to parvovirus B19, influenza, CMV and Epstein-Barr virus, according to a later analysis. Some IMGT-functional V segments, including TRBV6-2 and TRBV6-3, could not be told apart with the 87-base-pair reads, so those segments were excluded. In a later analysis, TCR association rates were found to vary across HLA loci, with the most associated TCRs seen for DRB1 alleles and the fewest for HLA-C alleles. When HLA alleles, especially DR and DQ, strongly co-occurred, attributing TCR associations to individual alleles was difficult. In a later genetic analysis, a missense DCLRE1C variant was associated with V-gene and J-gene trimming of TCR beta chains, and the association was replicated in an independent cohort. Only TCR beta chains were sequenced in this cohort, and the absence of alpha or paired-chain data limited detectable features. In both the original and validation cohorts, the classifier was reported to diagnose cytomegalovirus status with high specificity and sensitivity. The earlier analysis of 450 to 700 of the donors excluded about 16 rarely observed V segments, including chromosome 9 orphons, because counts were too low. For the cohort, immune exposure information was limited to CMV serostatus. In a later analysis, HLA-associated TCR beta chains were found to be more clonally expanded and to have lower generation probabilities than equally common non-associated chains. An earlier analysis of around 600 of the donors showed that most TCR beta V segments appeared in productive rearrangements either about 87% or about 30% of the time, which broadly matched IMGT annotations. Roughly uniform sequencing depth across donors was assumed in presence/absence analyses, although this assumption may not hold. According to the authors, the approach could potentially be generalized to other disease states and immunological phenotypes.

The cohort comprised some 700 healthy bone marrow donors. At the time of sampling, all cohort members were nominally healthy, though unrecorded immune exposures were likely present. The donor was CMV seronegative and was included in the group of 352 seronegative cohort members. Each donor provided a peripheral blood sample, and peripheral blood mononuclear cells were used for TCR beta sequencing. Genomic DNA was extracted from the blood cell samples with the Qiagen DNeasy Blood Extraction Kit. Preparation of the library involved the immunoSEQ multiplex PCR assay. A mixture of 60 forward primers for TCR Vbeta segments and 13 reverse primers for TCR Jbeta segments was used in the multiplex PCR. A multiplex PCR assay on genomic DNA amplified the CDR3 region of rearranged TCR beta genes. On the Illumina HiSeq System, the amplified TCR beta libraries were sequenced as 87-base-pair reads. The authors' analysis ran thus. Across the 670 or so repertoires, a later analysis counted roughly 84 million unique TCR beta chains, around 11 million of which were shared by at least two donors. A nearest-neighbor algorithm error-corrected the raw reads and collapsed the reads into unique sequences, merging closely related sequences to remove PCR and sequencing errors. V, D and J gene segments were assigned by aligning CDR3 sequences to IMGT reference sequences. For a sequence to be retained, a match of at least six nucleotides to both a V gene segment and a J gene segment was required. A rearrangement was called productive if the CDR3 had no stop codons and remained in frame with V and J, and every other rearrangement was called non-productive. CDR3 was defined according to IMGT convention as the region running from the second conserved V-encoded cysteine to the conserved J-encoded phenylalanine. The earlier analysis of around 640 of the donors excluded sequences that lacked an unambiguous match to a single V gene segment. An earlier analysis of fewer than 750 of the donors classified V segments as functional when productive rearrangements were above 56.7% and as segregating when the standard deviation between donors was above 5%. A statistical classification framework was developed to diagnose cytomegalovirus status using the catalog of TCR beta chain sequences. In a later analysis, V and J genes were assigned by comparing TCR nucleotide sequences against IMGT/GENE-DB human TR gene sequences. A later analysis assigned CDR3 sequences and most-parsimonious VDJ recombination scenarios with the TCRdist pipeline. In a later analysis, every TCR beta chain was defined by the combination of its CDR3 amino acid sequence and its V-gene family, and reads without a unique V-gene family were dropped. To address suspected cross-contamination and a sequencing artifact, a later analysis removed some 620 highly shared, low-generation-probability nucleotide sequences. For each public chain, a later analysis derived a clonal expansion index from normalized ranks of inferred template counts within each repertoire. Generation probabilities in a later analysis came from a VDJ recombination model fitted to out-of-frame rearrangements, and those results were checked against IGoR. In a later analysis, TCR-TCR, TCR-HLA and TCR-CMV co-occurrence was scored with hypergeometric tests, and a repertoire-size bias correction was applied to TCR pairs. To estimate false discovery rates, a later analysis permuted the HLA or CMV assignments 20 times. A later analysis grouped co-occurring TCRs with DBSCAN, adding TCRdist sequence similarity when clustering within HLA-allele-positive subsets. For co-occurrence clustering, repertoires with fewer than 30,000 or more than 120,000 public chains were excluded, along with 5 or 6 repertoires with anomalous nucleotide sharing. What TCRdb holds here is the immuneACCESS table cut down to in-frame rearrangements. Part of the clones is not present; checked against another copy, under half of the missing clones reflect an unresolved V gene, and the others are unexplained. Clone size and the V and J calls come from that table; the DNA yielded D and trimming. This sample comprises over 60,000 clones, about four fifths of them detected only once. Together, the top ten hold around 5% of the sample.

Looking up the germline V gene yields CDR1 MGHDK and CDR2 SYGVNS. Trimming at the junction amounts to 2 bases on V and 5 bases on J, and the germline ends lie 18 bases apart. Measured from the cysteine to the phenylalanine, the CDR3 is 16 residues long. The DNA shown is the 48-base CDR3, in frame from base 1. Sequenced material: PBMCs. This receptor was taken from a woman in her 30s in good health and CMV-seronegative. The rearrangement joined TRBV25-1 to TRBJ2-5; the D gene is perhaps TRBD2, on 6 matching bases. The nucleotides read TGTGCCAGCAGTGAAGTCGGAGGGCGGATCAGGGAGACCCAGTACTTC. It translates as CASSEVGGRIRETQYF.